The 18 T cell receptor beta chains listed next were all sequenced from one sample in a study of beta chain features in type 1 diabetes. TCRB transcripts that were expressed got sequenced, as all of the isolated RNA had been reverse transcribed. The repertoire was sequenced with immunoSEQ multiplex PCR; TCRdb's copy has only in-frame clones and lacks some. The sample records around 300,000 clones, 12% to 15% being singletons. Sequencing was carried out using central memory CD4+ T cells from blood. All receptors come from a man aged 25-45 years in good health.

The V and J genes are TRBV19 and TRBJ2-7; D is uncertain. The germline V gene encodes CDR1 LNHDA and CDR2 SQIVND (reference sequence). Trimming stripped 3 bases from V and 2 bases from J, with 14 bases between. This CDR3 spans 15 amino acids. CDR3 loop: CASSISGATTYEQYF. CDR3 sequence (DNA): TGTGCCAGTAGTATTAGTGGAGCCACCACCTACGAGCAGTACTTC.

This clone showed up just a few times. The chain carries TRBV10-2 and TRBJ1-3, with D maybe TRBD1 (6 bases). The germline V and J ends were trimmed by 6 bases and 4 bases, with 13 bases remaining between them. The CDR3 runs 14 residues. Looked up from germline, CDR1 is WSHSY and CDR2 is SAAADI. In DNA form, the CDR3 reads TGCGCCAGCAGGGACAGTTTGGACGGAAACACCATATATTTT. Translation: CASRDSLDGNTIYF.

The gene calls are TRBV12-5 and TRBJ2-2; no clear D. Germline-derived CDR1 and CDR2 are LGHNT and FRNRAP. This CDR3 has 14 amino acids. V was clipped by 6 bases and J by 1 base, with 9 bases between them. For the CDR3, the DNA is TGTGCTAGTGGCACCCGGAGGAACACCGGGGAGCTGTTTTTT. Its translation: CASGTRRNTGELFF. Looking up the rest from reference TRBV12-5 and TRBJ2-2 gives the full variable domain: DARVTQTPRHKVTEMGQEVTMRCQPILGHNTVFWYRQTMMQGLELLAYFRNRAPLDDSGMPKDRFSAEMPDATLATLKIQPSEPRDSAVYFCASGTRRNTGELFFGEGSRLTVL.

Comment on this clone: Its ends do not fully match the called genes, so a read error is possible. This rearrangement joins TRBV5-4 to TRBJ2-1, with a tentative D call TRBD1 (6 bases). Germline V gives CDR1 SGHNT, CDR2 YYREEE (reference sequence). The CDR3 has 15 residues. The CDR3 region is CASRINRVSYNEQFF. The CDR3 nucleotides are TGCGCCAGCAGGATAAACAGGGTCTCCTACAATGAGCAGTTCTTC.

As concerns this clone: This same CDR3 is encoded by further DNA sequences in the sample. This chain uses TRBV6-6 with TRBJ2-5; D gene uncertain. This CDR3 comprises 11 residues. V dropped 5 bases and J dropped 5 bases, with 6 bases sitting between them. CDR1 MNHNY and CDR2 SVGAGI come from the germline V gene (reference sequence). In nucleotides, the CDR3 is TGTGCCAGCAGTCCCAAGGAGACCCAGTACTTC. This codes for CASSPKETQYF.

This chain connects TRBV7-9 to TRBJ1-1, with D unresolved. V lost 0 bases, J lost 6 bases, and 8 bases lay in between. This CDR3 has 13 amino acids. Germline CDR1 and CDR2: SEHNR and FQNEAQ (reference sequence). Here the CDR3 DNA reads TGTGCCAGCAGCTTAGCTTCGGTGGCTGAAGCTTTCTTT. Translating it yields CASSLASVAEAFF.

The chain combines TRBV5-1 with TRBJ2-5, with D tentatively TRBD1 or TRBD2 (6 bases each). CDR1 is SGHRS and CDR2 is YFSETQ in the germline V gene. The CDR3 has 14 amino acids. The germline V and J ends were trimmed by 2 bases and 5 bases, with 13 bases remaining between them. In nucleotides, the CDR3 is TGCGCCAGCAGCTTCGGGGGCCTGGCGGAGACCCAGTACTTC. Encoded protein: CASSFGGLAETQYF. Full variable domain (rest looked up from reference TRBV5-1 and TRBJ2-5): KAGVTQTPRYLIKTRGQQVTLSCSPISGHRSVSWYQQTPGQGLQFLFEYFSETQRNKGNFPGRFSGRQFSNSRSEMNVSTLELGDSALYLCASSFGGLAETQYFGPGTRLLVL.

The J gene is TRBJ2-5, the V gene TRBV7-6; D may match TRBD1 or TRBD2 (5 bases each). The V end lost 1 base, the J end lost 2 bases, and 11 bases lay between the germline ends. Germline-derived CDR1 and CDR2 are SGHVS and FNYEAQ. The CDR3 extends over 15 amino acids. The CDR3 loop is CASSLGGERQETQYF. In nucleotides, the CDR3 is TGTGCCAGCAGCTTAGGAGGGGAGAGACAAGAGACCCAGTACTTC.

This clone was observed a handful of times. The genes are TRBV6-6 and TRBJ2-1; possible D gene TRBD2, 6 bases. This CDR3 contains 13 residues. Between the trimmed V and J ends, which lost 4 bases and 10 bases, there was a span of 14 bases. In germline, CDR1 is MNHNY, CDR2 SVGAGI (reference sequence). The CDR3 sequence is CASSSIRAGEQFF. Written as DNA, the CDR3 is TGTGCCAGCAGTTCCATCAGGGCGGGAGAGCAGTTCTTC.

This clone was seen a few times. The chain couples TRBV4-1 to TRBJ2-5; D ambiguous. The V gene lost 1 base and the J gene lost 7 bases, with 13 bases spanning the gap. CDR3 length: 14 residues. CDR1 MGHRA and CDR2 YSYEKL come from the germline V gene. CDR3 DNA sequence: TGCGCCAGCAGCCAAGGGGATCGAGGAAGGACCCAGTACTTC. This encodes CASSQGDRGRTQYF.

Only a few counts were recorded for this clone. J is TRBJ2-3 and V is TRBV14; D possibly corresponds to TRBD1 (5 bases). CDR3 length: 14 amino acids. Germline CDR1 is SGHDN and CDR2 is FVKESK. V lost 3 bases and J lost 0, with 7 bases in between. CDR3 in amino acids: CASSQRQSTDTQYF. The CDR3 DNA reads TGTGCCAGCAGCCAGAGACAGAGCACAGATACGCAGTATTTT. Full variable domain (outside the CDR3, taken from reference TRBV14 and TRBJ2-3): EAGVTQFPSHSVIEKGQTVTLRCDPISGHDNLYWYRRVMGKEIKFLLHFVKESKQDESGMPNNRFLAERTGGTYSTLKVQPAELEDSGVYFCASSQRQSTDTQYFGPGTRLTVL.

This chain joins TRBV7-2 and TRBJ1-1, with 10 bases lining up with TRBD1. The V and J ends lost 6 bases and 4 bases, in that order; junction bases with no gene match: 5. The CDR3 is 14 amino acids. In germline, CDR1 is SGHTA, CDR2 FQGNSA. DNA of the CDR3: TGTGCCAGCAGAGTGGGACAGGGGAGCACTGAAGCTTTCTTT. This codes for CASRVGQGSTEAFF.

J is TRBJ2-3 and V is TRBV4-3; 7 bases map to TRBD1. The V segment lost 0 bases and the J segment 4 bases; nucleotides outside the gene matches: 10. Germline lookup yields CDR1 LGHNA and CDR2 YSLEER. The CDR3 spans 17 residues. CDR3 coding DNA: TGCGCCAGCAGCCAAGAAGCGACAGGGTTTTTTGCAGATACGCAGTATTTT. Amino acids: CASSQEATGFFADTQYF.

This clone has a handful of counts. The V gene is TRBV4-3, the J gene TRBJ2-1; 16 bases line up with TRBD2. J gave up 8 bases and V 0 bases, and 4 bases lay outside the gene matches. Per germline, CDR1 LGHNA and CDR2 YSLEER. The CDR3 is 17 residues long. In DNA form, the CDR3 reads TGCGCCAGCAGCCAAGAGGGGACTAGCGGGGGGGCCCATGAGCAGTTCTTC. As protein: CASSQEGTSGGAHEQFF.

The chain combines TRBV11-3 with TRBJ1-1; maybe TRBD1 (5 bases). The CDR3 loop spans 13 amino acids. CDR1 is SGHNT, CDR2 YENEEA, per germline. Trimming stripped 3 bases from V and 4 bases from J, with 9 bases between. DNA for the CDR3: TGTGCCAGCAGCTTCGGGGCAATCACTGAAGCTTTCTTT. Translating it yields CASSFGAITEAFF.

This clone has a handful of counts. This chain uses TRBV11-1 with TRBJ2-5; 8 bases map to TRBD2. After removal of 5 bases from V and 5 bases from J, the junction contained 13 bases not matched to a gene. Looked up from germline, CDR1 is SGHAT and CDR2 is FQDESV (reference sequence). The CDR3 loop spans 16 amino acids. CDR3 in DNA: TGTGCCAGCAGCCAAATGACCGGGAGGGTCTGGGAGACCCAGTACTTC. Amino acid sequence: CASSQMTGRVWETQYF.

This clone was counted between two and nine times. CDR3 sequence (DNA): TGCGCCAGCACGACAGGCTCCGGGGCCAACGTCCTGACTTTC. Protein sequence: CASTTGSGANVLTF. The rearrangement uses TRBV5-1 and TRBJ2-6; D might be TRBD1 (6 bases). Germline assignment: CDR1 SGHRS and CDR2 YFSETQ. This CDR3 comprises 14 residues. The ends were cut back, 6 bases at V and 4 bases at J, with 11 bases in the middle.

This sequence joins TRBV4-1 and TRBJ2-1; D not resolved. The length of the CDR3 is 12 residues. Trimming shortened V by 1 base and J by 13 bases, and 11 bases separated the two germline ends. Germline assignment: CDR1 MGHRA and CDR2 YSYEKL. CDR3 sequence (DNA): TGCGCCAGCAGCCAAGGGTACGGCTATCAGTTCTTC. It is translated as CASSQGYGYQFF.